The clone carrying this T cell receptor beta chain appeared once. Assay: immunoSEQ multiplex PCR; the TCRdb copy retains only in-frame clones and omits some. The table records about 83,000 clones, 91% of them present only once. These data originate in a study of control samples from healthy donors and cancer patients. Germline CDR1 KGHDR, CDR2 SFDVKD. V was cut by 5 bases and J by 10 bases, with 13 bases left in between. This CDR3 spans 12 amino acids. This clonotype was sampled from a man aged 45-65 years in good health. The chain is built from TRBV24-1 and TRBJ1-1; no firm D call. The specimen was blood. CDR3 amino acids: CATSAFPPGAFF. CDR3 nucleotide sequence: TGTGCCACCAGTGCGTTTCCCCCGGGAGCTTTCTTT.